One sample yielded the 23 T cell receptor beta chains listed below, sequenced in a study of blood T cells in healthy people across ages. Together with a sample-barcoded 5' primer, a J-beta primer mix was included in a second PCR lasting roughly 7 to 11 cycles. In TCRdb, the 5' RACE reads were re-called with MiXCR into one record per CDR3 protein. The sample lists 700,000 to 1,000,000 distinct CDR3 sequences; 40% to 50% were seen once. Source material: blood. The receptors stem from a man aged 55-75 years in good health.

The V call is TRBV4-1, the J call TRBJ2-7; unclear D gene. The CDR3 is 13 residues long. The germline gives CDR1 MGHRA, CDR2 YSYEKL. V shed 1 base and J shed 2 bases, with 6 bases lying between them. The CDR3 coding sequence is TGCGCCAGCAGCCAAGTTGAAGCCTACGAGCAGTACTTC. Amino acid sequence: CASSQVEAYEQYF.

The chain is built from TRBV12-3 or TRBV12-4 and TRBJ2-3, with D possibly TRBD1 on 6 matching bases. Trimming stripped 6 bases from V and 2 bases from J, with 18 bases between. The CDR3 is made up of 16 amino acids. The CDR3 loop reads CASRDSDSLVTDTQYF. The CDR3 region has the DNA TGTGCCAGCAGGGACTCGGACAGTTTGGTCACAGATACGCAGTATTTT.

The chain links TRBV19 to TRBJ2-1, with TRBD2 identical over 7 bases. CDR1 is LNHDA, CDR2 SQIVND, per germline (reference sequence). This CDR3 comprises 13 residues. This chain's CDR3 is CATAGLAYNEQFF. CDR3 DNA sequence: TGTGCGACAGCGGGGTTAGCCTACAATGAGCAGTTCTTC.

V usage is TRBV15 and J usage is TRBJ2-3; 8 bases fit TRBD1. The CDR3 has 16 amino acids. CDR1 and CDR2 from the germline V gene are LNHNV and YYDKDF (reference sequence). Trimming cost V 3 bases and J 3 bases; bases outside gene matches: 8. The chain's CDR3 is CATSRGGQVGTDTQYF. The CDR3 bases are TGTGCCACCAGCAGGGGGGGACAGGTTGGGACAGATACGCAGTATTTT. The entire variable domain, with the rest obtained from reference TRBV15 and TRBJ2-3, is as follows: DAMVIQNPRYQVTQFGKPVTLSCSQTLNHNVMYWYQQKSSQAPKLLFHYYDKDFNNEADTPDNFQSRRPNTSFCFLDIRSPGLGDTAMYLCATSRGGQVGTDTQYFGPGTRLTVL.

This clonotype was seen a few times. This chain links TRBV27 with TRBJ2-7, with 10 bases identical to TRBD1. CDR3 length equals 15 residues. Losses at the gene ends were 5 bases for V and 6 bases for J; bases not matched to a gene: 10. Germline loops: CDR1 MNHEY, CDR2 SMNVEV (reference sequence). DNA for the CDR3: TGTGCCAGCAGTCTCGACAGGGGGCAGTATACCGAGCAGTACTTC. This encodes CASSLDRGQYTEQYF.

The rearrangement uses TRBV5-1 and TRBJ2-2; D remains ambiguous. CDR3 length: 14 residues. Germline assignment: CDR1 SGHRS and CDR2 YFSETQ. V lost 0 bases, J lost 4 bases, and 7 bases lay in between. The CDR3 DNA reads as TGCGCCAGCAGCTTGGGCTTCAGCACCGGGGAGCTGTTTTTT. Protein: CASSLGFSTGELFF.

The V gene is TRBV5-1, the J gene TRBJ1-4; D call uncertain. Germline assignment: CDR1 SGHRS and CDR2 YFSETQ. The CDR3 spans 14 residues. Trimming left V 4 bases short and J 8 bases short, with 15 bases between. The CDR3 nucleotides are TGCGCCAGCAGCCGGTTTAGGCAGAGCGAAAAACTGTTTTTT. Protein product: CASSRFRQSEKLFF.

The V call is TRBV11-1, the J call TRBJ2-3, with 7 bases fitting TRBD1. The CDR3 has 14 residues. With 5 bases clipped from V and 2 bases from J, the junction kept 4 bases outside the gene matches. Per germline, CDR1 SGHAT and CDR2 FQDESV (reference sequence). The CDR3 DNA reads TGTGCCAGCAGCAGGGGGCTAACCACAGATACGCAGTATTTT. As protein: CASSRGLTTDTQYF.

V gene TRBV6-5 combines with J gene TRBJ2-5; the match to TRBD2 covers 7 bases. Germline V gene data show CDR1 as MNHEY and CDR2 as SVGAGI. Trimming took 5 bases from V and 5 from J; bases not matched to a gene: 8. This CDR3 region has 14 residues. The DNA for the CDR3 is TGTGCCAGCAGTCTAATTCGGGGGGAGGAGACCCAGTACTTC. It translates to CASSLIRGEETQYF.

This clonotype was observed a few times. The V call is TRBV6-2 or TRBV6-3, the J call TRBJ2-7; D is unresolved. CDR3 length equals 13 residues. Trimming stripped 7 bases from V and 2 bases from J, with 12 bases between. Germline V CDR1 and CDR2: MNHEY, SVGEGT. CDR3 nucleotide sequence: TGTGCCAGCACCGTGTCCCCTGCCTACGAGCAGTACTTC. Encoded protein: CASTVSPAYEQYF.

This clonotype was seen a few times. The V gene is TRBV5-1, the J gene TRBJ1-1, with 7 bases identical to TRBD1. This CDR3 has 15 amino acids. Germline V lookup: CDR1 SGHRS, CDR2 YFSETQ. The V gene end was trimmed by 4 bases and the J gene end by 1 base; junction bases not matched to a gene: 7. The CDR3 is CASSVFGTENTEAFF. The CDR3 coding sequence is TGCGCCAGCAGCGTTTTCGGGACAGAGAACACTGAAGCTTTCTTT.

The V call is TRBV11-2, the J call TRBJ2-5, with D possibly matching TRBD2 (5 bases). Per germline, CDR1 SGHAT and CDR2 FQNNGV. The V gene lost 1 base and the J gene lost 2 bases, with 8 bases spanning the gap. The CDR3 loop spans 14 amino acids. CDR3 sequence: CASSLVALQETQYF. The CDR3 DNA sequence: TGTGCCAGCAGCTTAGTAGCGTTACAAGAGACCCAGTACTTC.

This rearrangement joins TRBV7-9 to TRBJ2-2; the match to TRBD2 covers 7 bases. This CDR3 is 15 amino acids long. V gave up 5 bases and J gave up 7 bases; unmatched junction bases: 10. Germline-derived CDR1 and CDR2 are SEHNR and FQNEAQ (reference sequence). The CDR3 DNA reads TGTGCCAGCAGCCCAAGCGGGGCCCGGGGCGGGGAGCTGTTTTTT. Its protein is CASSPSGARGGELFF.

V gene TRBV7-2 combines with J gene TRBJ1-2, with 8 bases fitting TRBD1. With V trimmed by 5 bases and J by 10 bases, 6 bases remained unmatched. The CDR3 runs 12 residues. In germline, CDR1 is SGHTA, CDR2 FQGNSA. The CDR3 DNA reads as TGTGCCAGCAGCACGGGGACAGGAGCCTACACCTTC. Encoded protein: CASSTGTGAYTF.

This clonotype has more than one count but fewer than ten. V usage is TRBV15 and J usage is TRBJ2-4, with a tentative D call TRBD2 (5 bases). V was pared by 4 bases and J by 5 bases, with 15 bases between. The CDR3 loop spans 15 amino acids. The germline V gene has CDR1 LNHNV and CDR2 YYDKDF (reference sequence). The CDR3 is CATSNPRDWQNIQYF. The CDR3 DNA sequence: TGTGCCACCAGCAACCCCCGGGATTGGCAAAACATTCAGTACTTC.

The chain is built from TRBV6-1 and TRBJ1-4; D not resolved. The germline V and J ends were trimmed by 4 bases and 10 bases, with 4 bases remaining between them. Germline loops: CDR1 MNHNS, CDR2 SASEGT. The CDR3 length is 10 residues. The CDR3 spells CASSGTKLFF. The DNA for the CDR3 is TGTGCCAGCAGTGGAACAAAACTGTTTTTT.

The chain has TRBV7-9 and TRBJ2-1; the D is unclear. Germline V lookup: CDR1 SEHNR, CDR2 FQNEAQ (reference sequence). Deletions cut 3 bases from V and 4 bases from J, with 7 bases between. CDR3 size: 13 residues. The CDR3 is CASSFSEYNEQFF. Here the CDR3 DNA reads TGTGCCAGCAGCTTTTCGGAATACAATGAGCAGTTCTTC.

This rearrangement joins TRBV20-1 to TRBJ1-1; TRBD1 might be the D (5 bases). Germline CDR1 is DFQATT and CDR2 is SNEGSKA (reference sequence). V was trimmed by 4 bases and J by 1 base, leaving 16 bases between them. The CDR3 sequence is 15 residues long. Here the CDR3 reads CSATATAKSNTEAFF. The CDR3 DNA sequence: TGCAGTGCTACAGCGACAGCTAAGTCGAACACTGAAGCTTTCTTT.

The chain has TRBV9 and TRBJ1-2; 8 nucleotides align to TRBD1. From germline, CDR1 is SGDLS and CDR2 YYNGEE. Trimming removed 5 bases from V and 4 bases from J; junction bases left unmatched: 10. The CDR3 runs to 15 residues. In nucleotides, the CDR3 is TGTGCCAGCAGACCAACCGGGACAGGATTCTATGGCTACACCTTC. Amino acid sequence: CASRPTGTGFYGYTF.

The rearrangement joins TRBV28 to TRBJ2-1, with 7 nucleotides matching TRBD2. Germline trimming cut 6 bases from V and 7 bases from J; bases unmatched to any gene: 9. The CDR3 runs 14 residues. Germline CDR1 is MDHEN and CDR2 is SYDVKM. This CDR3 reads CASSWTRIENEQFF. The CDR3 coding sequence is TGTGCCAGCAGCTGGACTAGAATTGAAAATGAGCAGTTCTTC.

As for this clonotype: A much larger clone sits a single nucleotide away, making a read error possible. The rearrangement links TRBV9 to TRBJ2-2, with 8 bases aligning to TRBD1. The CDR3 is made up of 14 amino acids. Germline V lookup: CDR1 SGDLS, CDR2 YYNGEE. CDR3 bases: TGTGCCTGCAGTGGAACAGGGGGTACCGGGGAGCTGTTTTTT. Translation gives CACSGTGGTGELFF. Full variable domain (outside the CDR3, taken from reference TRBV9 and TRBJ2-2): DSGVTQTPKHLITATGQRVTLRCSPRSGDLSVYWYQQSLDQGLQFLIQYYNGEERAKGNILERFSAQQFPDLHSELNLSSLELGDSALYFCACSGTGGTGELFFGEGSRLTVL.

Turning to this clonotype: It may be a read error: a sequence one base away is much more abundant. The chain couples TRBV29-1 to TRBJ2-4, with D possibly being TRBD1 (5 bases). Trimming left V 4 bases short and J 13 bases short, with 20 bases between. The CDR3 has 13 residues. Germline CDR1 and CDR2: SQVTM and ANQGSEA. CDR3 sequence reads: CSVVEQGGSEQYF. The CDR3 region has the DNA TGCAGCGTTGTTGAGCAGGGCGGTTCGGAGCAGTACTTC.

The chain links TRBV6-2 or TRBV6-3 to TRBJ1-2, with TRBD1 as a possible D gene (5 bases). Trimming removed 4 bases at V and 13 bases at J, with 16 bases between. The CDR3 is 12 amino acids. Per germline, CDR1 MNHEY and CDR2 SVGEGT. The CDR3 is CASSFSGTLPTF. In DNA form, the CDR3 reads TGTGCCAGCAGTTTCTCCGGGACGCTTCCCACCTTC.